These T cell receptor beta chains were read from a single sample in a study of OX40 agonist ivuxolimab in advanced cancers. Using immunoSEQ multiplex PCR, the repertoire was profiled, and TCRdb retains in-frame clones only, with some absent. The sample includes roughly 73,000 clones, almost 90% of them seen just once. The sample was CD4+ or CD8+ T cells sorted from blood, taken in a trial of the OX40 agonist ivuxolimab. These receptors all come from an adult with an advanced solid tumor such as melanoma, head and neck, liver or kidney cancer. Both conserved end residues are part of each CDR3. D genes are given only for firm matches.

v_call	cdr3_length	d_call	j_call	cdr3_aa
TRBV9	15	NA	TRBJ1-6	CASSVGGDYNSPLHF
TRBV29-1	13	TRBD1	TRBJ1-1	CSVGTGRDTEAFF
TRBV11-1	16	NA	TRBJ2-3	CASTQQAPGTHGTQYF
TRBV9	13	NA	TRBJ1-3	CASSVGPGNTIYF
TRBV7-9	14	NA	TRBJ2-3	CASSLSGSTDTQYF
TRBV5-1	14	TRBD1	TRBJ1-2	CASSLGGQTKGYTF
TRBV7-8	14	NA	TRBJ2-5	CASSLIRGSETQYF
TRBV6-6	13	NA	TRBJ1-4	CASSAGTIEKLFF
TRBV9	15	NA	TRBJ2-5	CASSVLGGPQETQYF
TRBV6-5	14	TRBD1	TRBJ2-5	CASNSWGTEETQYF
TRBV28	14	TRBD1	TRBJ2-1	CASSFPDRAGEQFF
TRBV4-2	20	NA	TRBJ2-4	CASSQDLGRGGSIAKNIQYF
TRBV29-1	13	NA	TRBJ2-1	CSVAPPAHNEQFF
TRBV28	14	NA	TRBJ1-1	CASSLGGGADEAFF
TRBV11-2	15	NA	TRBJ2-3	CASSSGLNSGTTQYF
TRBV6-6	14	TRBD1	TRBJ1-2	CASSNGQGNYGYTF
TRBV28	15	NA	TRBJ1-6	CASSPEGGPNSPLHF
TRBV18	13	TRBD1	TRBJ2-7	CASSPGTGSEQYF
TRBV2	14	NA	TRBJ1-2	CASSDRVDNYGYTF
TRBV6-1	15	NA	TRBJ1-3	CASSEGRGVGNTIYF
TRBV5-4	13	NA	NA	CASSYGGSYEQYF
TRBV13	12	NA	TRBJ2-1	CASTKRANEQFF
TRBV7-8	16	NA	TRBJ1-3	CASSLASGLSGNTIYF
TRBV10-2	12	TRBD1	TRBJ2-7	CASSRDSYEQYF
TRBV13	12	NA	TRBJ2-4	CASSLGKNIQYF
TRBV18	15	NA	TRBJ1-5	CASSPGGGSNQPQHF
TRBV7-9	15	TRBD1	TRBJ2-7	CASSPGQGGSYEQYF
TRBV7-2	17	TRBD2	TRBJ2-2	CASRSRAGGRKTGELFF
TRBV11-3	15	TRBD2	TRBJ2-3	CASSGGGSPTDTQYF
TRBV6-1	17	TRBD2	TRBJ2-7	CASSEPRPGLADYEQYF
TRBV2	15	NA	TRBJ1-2	CASSEASGGVGGYTF
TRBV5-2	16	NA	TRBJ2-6	CASKRGTQSRANVLTF
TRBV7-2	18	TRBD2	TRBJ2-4	CASSLWLAGWGSKNIQYF
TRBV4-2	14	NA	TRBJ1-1	CASSQDLLNTEAFF
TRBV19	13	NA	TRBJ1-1	CASSIGGDTEAFF
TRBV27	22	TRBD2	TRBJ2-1	CASSFGLFEVASHGGSYNEQFF